Described below is a single TCR beta chain sequence and its context. The data stem from a study of glioma-infiltrating T cells after dendritic cell vaccination. Study summary: Samples are from glioblastoma patients in Phase I and II dendritic cell vaccine trials.

Time point here: after dendritic cell vaccination, including at tumor progression/relapse. No glioblastoma patient carried an isocitrate dehydrogenase mutation. Assay used: immunoSEQ multiplex PCR; TCRdb lists only in-frame clones, some missing. The sample holds almost 90,000 clones; around 83% are singletons and the top ten take under 7%. The V gene's germline CDR1 is SGHTA and CDR2 FQGNSA. The trim removed 6 bases at V and 6 bases at J, leaving 2 bases unmatched. The CDR3 totals 13 residues. The sample here was blood, taken after dendritic cell vaccination. J is TRBJ2-2 and V is TRBV7-2; 9 bases map to TRBD1. This clonotype was sampled from a human donor with glioblastoma. The CDR3 here is CASRRQGAGELFF. CDR3 nucleotide sequence: TGTGCCAGCAGGCGACAGGGGGCCGGGGAGCTGTTTTTT.